These 5 T cell receptor beta chains were sequenced from one sample in a study of cytotoxic CD8 clonotypes in ibrutinib-treated CLL. Some clones are missing from TCRdb's copy, which holds only in-frame ones; the method was immunoSEQ multiplex PCR. This table holds tens of thousands of clones, 45% to 65% found once. The source material was PBMCs, sampled after 12 months of ibrutinib treatment. The receptors shown here come from a human donor with chronic lymphocytic leukemia.

The chain employs TRBV6-5 and TRBJ2-7; D is uncertain. CDR1 MNHEY and CDR2 SVGAGI come from the germline V gene. The CDR3 is 14 amino acids. The V and J ends lost 6 bases and 2 bases respectively, with 14 bases between them. CDR3 DNA sequence: TGTGCCAGCAGCCCCGGATCAGCCGCCTACGAGCAGTACGTC. It codes for CASSPGSAAYEQYV.

The chain carries TRBV6-5 and TRBJ1-2, with TRBD1 as a possible D gene (5 bases). The V gene's germline CDR1 is MNHEY and CDR2 SVGAGI. Trimming shortened V by 8 bases and J by 7 bases, and 20 bases separated the two germline ends. This CDR3 is built from 14 residues. In nucleotides, the CDR3 is TGTGCCAGCCTTCCTTTGGGGGGATTACTTGGCTACACCTTC. It encodes CASLPLGGLLGYTF.

This clone has just a few counts. The chain links TRBV30 to TRBJ2-6; no clear D. The ends were cut back, 2 bases at V and 0 bases at J, with 5 bases in the middle. This CDR3 is built from 14 residues. Germline V gene lookup returns CDR1 GTSNPN and CDR2 SVGIG (reference sequence). The CDR3 region has the DNA TGTGCCTGGAGTTCAGCCTCTGGGGCCAACGTCCTGACTTTC. It is translated as CAWSSASGANVLTF.

This clone came up a few times. The V gene is TRBV7-9, the J gene TRBJ2-1, with a tentative D call TRBD2 (6 bases). Trimming pared 1 base from V and 9 bases from J, leaving 13 bases between. This CDR3 comprises 14 residues. The germline gives CDR1 SEHNR, CDR2 FQNEAQ (reference sequence). CDR3 DNA: TGTGCCAGCAGCTTAGACCCCCCCGGGGGTGAGCAGTTCTTC. The encoded protein is CASSLDPPGGEQFF.

This clone was seen ten or more times. The V gene is TRBV10-3, the J gene TRBJ2-1; a weak D match, TRBD2 (6 bases). Per germline, CDR1 ENHRY and CDR2 SYGVKD. CDR3 length equals 14 residues. Trimming pared 6 bases from V and 9 bases from J, leaving 18 bases between. The CDR3 loop reads CAIRTGLLPGEQFF. CDR3 nucleotides: TGTGCCATCAGGACGGGACTCCTGCCTGGTGAGCAGTTCTTC.